The 10 T cell receptor beta chains below were found in one sample sequenced in a study of blood T cell repertoires in COVID-19. Sequencing was performed with immunoSEQ multiplex PCR; in TCRdb, only in-frame clones are kept and a portion is missing. The profile covers fewer than 200,000 clones, with roughly 79% appearing a single time and roughly 12% taken by the ten largest. Sequences were obtained from peripheral blood. The source is a woman aged 80 or older with COVID-19, enrolled during active disease.

This chain links TRBV6-5 with TRBJ2-2; 9 bases fit TRBD1. CDR1 is MNHEY and CDR2 is SVGAGI in the germline V gene. The CDR3 runs 16 residues. The trim removed 4 bases at V and 6 bases at J, leaving 9 bases unmatched. CDR3 sequence: CASSSPGQGFPGELFF. Here the CDR3 DNA reads TGTGCCAGCAGTTCACCGGGACAGGGTTTTCCCGGGGAGCTGTTTTTT.

In DNA, the CDR3 is TGTGCCAGCAGCCAGCCTCGGGGGGCCTTCTACAATGAGCAGTTCTTC. Residues: CASSQPRGAFYNEQFF. The chain joins TRBV11-3 to TRBJ2-1, with a possible D match to TRBD2 (7 bases). The CDR3 covers 16 residues. Germline CDR1 reads SGHNT; CDR2 reads YENEEA. Trimming took 5 bases from V and 3 from J, leaving 17 bases between them.

This clone was counted between two and nine times. This chain joins TRBV5-6 and TRBJ1-1; 7 nucleotides line up with TRBD1. After removal of 3 bases from V and 11 bases from J, the junction contained 10 bases not matched to a gene. The CDR3 has 13 amino acids. Germline lookup yields CDR1 SGHDT and CDR2 YYEEEE. The CDR3 region has the DNA TGTGCCAGCAGCTCCGACAGGGCGGCTAAGGCTTTCTTT. Amino acid sequence: CASSSDRAAKAFF. Full variable domain (missing parts from reference TRBV5-6 and TRBJ1-1): DAGVTQSPTHLIKTRGQQVTLRCSPKSGHDTVSWYQQALGQGPQFIFQYYEEEERQRGNFPDRFSGHQFPNYSSELNVNALLLGDSALYLCASSSDRAAKAFFGQGTRLTVV.

This clone was counted a single time. CDR3 DNA: TGTGCCAGCAGAGGACAGGCTGGAAACACCATATATTTT. Translating it yields CASRGQAGNTIYF. This sequence joins TRBV9 and TRBJ1-3; 7 nucleotides agree with TRBD1. V trimming: 5 bases; J trimming: 2 bases; junction bases outside the gene matches: 1. CDR3 size: 13 residues. The germline V gene has CDR1 SGDLS and CDR2 YYNGEE. Looking up the rest from reference TRBV9 and TRBJ1-3 gives the full variable domain: DSGVTQTPKHLITATGQRVTLRCSPRSGDLSVYWYQQSLDQGLQFLIQYYNGEERAKGNILERFSAQQFPDLHSELNLSSLELGDSALYFCASRGQAGNTIYFGEGSWLTVV.

The chain has TRBV6-2 or TRBV6-3 and TRBJ1-2; D unclear. From germline, CDR1 is MNHEY and CDR2 SVGEGT. The CDR3 is 13 residues long. V was shortened by 2 bases and J by 5 bases, with 9 bases between the two germline ends. This CDR3 reads CASSYEGRYGYTF. CDR3 nucleotide sequence: TGTGCCAGCAGTTACGAGGGTCGTTATGGCTACACCTTC.

V gene TRBV2 combines with J gene TRBJ2-2; TRBD2 matches 9 bases. The V and J ends lost 7 bases and 5 bases, in that order; junction bases with no gene match: 11. Per germline, CDR1 SNHLY and CDR2 FYNNEI. The CDR3 consists of 16 residues. This chain's CDR3 is CASKRLTSGATGELFF. The CDR3 nucleotides are TGTGCCAGCAAGCGTTTGACTAGCGGAGCGACCGGGGAGCTGTTTTTT.

The chain uses TRBV7-2 and TRBJ1-2; a weak D match, TRBD1 (5 bases). This CDR3 region has 14 residues. Germline-derived CDR1 and CDR2 are SGHTA and FQGNSA. The V gene lost 2 bases and the J gene lost 3 bases, with 10 bases spanning the gap. Written as DNA, the CDR3 is TGTGCCAGCAGCTTAAGGCGGGGGGACTATGGCTACACCTTC. As protein: CASSLRRGDYGYTF.

The chain links TRBV20-1 to TRBJ1-2; no firm D call. V lost 3 bases and J 7 bases, leaving 12 bases between the germline ends. The CDR3 covers 12 residues. Germline-derived CDR1 and CDR2 are DFQATT and SNEGSKA (reference sequence). CDR3 amino acids: CSASKEQFGYTF. The CDR3, as DNA: TGCAGTGCTAGTAAGGAGCAGTTTGGCTACACCTTC.

The chain employs TRBV27 and TRBJ2-3; tentative D call: TRBD2 (6 bases). Trimming stripped 7 bases from V and 0 bases from J, with 14 bases between. CDR3 length: 15 amino acids. Germline V lookup: CDR1 MNHEY, CDR2 SMNVEV (reference sequence). The CDR3 region is CASTPFSGSTDTQYF. CDR3 bases: TGTGCCAGCACCCCATTCAGCGGGAGCACAGATACGCAGTATTTT.

V is TRBV5-1 and J is TRBJ2-5; 9 positions agree with TRBD2. The length of the CDR3 is 16 residues. CDR1 is SGHRS and CDR2 is YFSETQ in the germline V gene. The junction had 5 bases not matched to a gene; V was cut back by 2 bases and J by 0 bases. This CDR3 reads CASSFSLAGYQETQYF. The CDR3 DNA reads TGCGCCAGCAGCTTTAGCCTAGCGGGGTACCAAGAGACCCAGTACTTC.